The following is a T cell receptor beta chain sequence with its context. This clonotype was counted between two and nine times. Its antigen target is currently unknown. Base qualities are not recorded, but no much larger clone differs from it by a single base. At the junction V is shortened by 2 bases and J by 2 bases, with 10 bases in between. Looking up the germline V gene yields CDR1 SGHAT and CDR2 FQNNGV. From cysteine to phenylalanine, the CDR3 is 15 amino acids long. Of the read, only the CDR3 DNA is kept; its 45 bases are in frame from base 1. This sample stems from a study of CD8 T cells in ankylosing spondylitis (dated by TCRdb to 2017 to 2019). Study-wide context: The study set out to find disease-linked TCR variants by profiling T cell receptor beta repertoires in ankylosing spondylitis patients and healthy donors. The full study cohort comprised 20 to 25 ankylosing spondylitis patients and approximately 100 healthy donors. Samples of peripheral blood were taken, and for ankylosing spondylitis patients, synovial fluid was collected as well.

The investigation overall reported the following: Some motif variants were previously reported in synovial fluid and blood of reactive arthritis patients, suggesting common disease-initiation mechanisms. The disease-linked clones were reported to be significantly enriched in matched synovial fluid samples from ankylosing spondylitis patients. A TCR beta motif made up of several highly homologous amino acid variants appeared to be characteristic of blood from ankylosing spondylitis patients. The disease-linked clones had a CD8+ phenotype and were found at relatively low frequencies in peripheral blood.

Sequencing was carried out with an Illumina HiSeq 2500. TCR beta libraries were prepared by quantitative 5'-RACE with molecular barcodes. In the authors' own workflow: A new computational method, built on a probabilistic model of VDJ rearrangement, was used to identify disease-linked TCR variants. TCRdb passed the public sequencing reads through fastp at Q25 and MiXCR, retaining productive beta sequences. Rows are combined by CDR3 protein, so each entry shows the most common genes and DNA. The V and J calls here are based on TCRdb, not the publication. Here the sample has approximately 540,000 distinct CDR3 sequences; 10% to 15% occur a single time. Nearly 7% of the sample rests with the top ten.

The receptor comes from a male donor with ankylosing spondylitis. Sequenced input: blood, either unsorted or a sorted T cell fraction (not recorded which). The rearrangement combines TRBV11-2 with TRBJ2-1, and possibly TRBD1, on 5 matching bases. DNA sequence: TGTGCCAGCAGCTTAAGGGGTTACCCCTACAATGAGCAGTTCTTC. Translated, this is CASSLRGYPYNEQFF. Beyond the CDR3, the reference TRBV11-2 and TRBJ2-1 genes provide the residues; the full variable domain reads: EAGVAQSPRYKIIEKRQSVAFWCNPISGHATLYWYQQILGQGPKLLIQFQNNGVVDDSQLPKDRFSAERLKGVDSTLKIQPAKLEDSAVYLCASSLRGYPYNEQFFGPGTRLTVL.